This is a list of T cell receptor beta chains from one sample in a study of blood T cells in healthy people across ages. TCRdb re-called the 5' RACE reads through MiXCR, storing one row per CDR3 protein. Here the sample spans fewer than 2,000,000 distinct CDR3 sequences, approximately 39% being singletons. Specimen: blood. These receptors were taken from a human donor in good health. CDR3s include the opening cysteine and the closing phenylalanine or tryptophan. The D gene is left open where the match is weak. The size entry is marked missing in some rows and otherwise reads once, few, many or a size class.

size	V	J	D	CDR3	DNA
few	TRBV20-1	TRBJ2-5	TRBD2	CSATGTSGGAFETQYF	TGCAGTGCTACTGGGACTAGCGGGGGGGCTTTTGAGACCCAGTACTTC
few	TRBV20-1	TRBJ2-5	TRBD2	CSAGPLAGGHSRETQYF	TGCAGTGCTGGACCCCTAGCGGGGGGGCATTCGAGGGAGACCCAGTACTTC
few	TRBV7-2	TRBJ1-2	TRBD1	CASSLPGGRDYGYTF	TGTGCCAGCAGCCTGCCAGGGGGCCGGGACTATGGCTACACCTTC
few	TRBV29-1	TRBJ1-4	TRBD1	CSVAGTGTDNEKLFF	TGCAGCGTTGCCGGAACCGGGACAGACAATGAAAAACTGTTTTTT
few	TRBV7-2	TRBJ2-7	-	CASSPPPTGPNSYEQYF	TGTGCCAGCAGCCCCCCCCCAACAGGACCCAACTCCTACGAGCAGTACTTC
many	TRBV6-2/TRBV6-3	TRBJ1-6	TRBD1	CASSYSTGGAYSPLHF	TGTGCCAGCAGTTACTCGACAGGGGGCGCATATTCACCCCTCCACTTT
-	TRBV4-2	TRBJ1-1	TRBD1	CASSQDSGQENTEAFF	TGTGCCAGCAGCCAAGATTCCGGACAGGAGAACACTGAAGCTTTCTTT
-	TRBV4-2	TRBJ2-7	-	CASSQEPSRTYEQYF	TGTGCCAGCAGCCAAGAGCCCTCTAGGACCTACGAGCAGTACTTC
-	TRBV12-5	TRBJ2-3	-	CASGFVAEGWSWAGTDTQYF	TGTGCTAGTGGTTTCGTGGCGGAGGGCTGGTCGTGGGCCGGCACAGATACGCAGTATTTT
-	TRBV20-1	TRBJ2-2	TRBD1	CSAGDRGNTGELFF	TGCAGTGCTGGGGACAGGGGGAACACCGGGGAGCTGTTTTTT
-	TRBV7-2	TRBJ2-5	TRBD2	CASSPSGGVHWETQYF	TGTGCCAGCAGCCCCAGCGGGGGAGTCCATTGGGAGACCCAGTACTTC
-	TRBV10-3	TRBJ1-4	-	CAISESRNEKLFF	TGTGCCATCAGTGAGTCGAGGAATGAAAAACTGTTTTTT
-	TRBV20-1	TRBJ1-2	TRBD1	CSARGGGGQLDYTF	TGCAGTGCTAGAGGGGGTGGGGGACAGTTGGACTACACCTTC
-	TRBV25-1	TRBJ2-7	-	CASSGRILSYEQYF	TGTGCCAGCAGTGGCAGGATACTCTCCTACGAGCAGTACTTC
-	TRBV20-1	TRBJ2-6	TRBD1	CSARSNRDRDISGANVLTF	TGCAGTGCTAGATCCAACCGGGACAGAGACATCTCTGGGGCCAACGTCCTGACTTTC
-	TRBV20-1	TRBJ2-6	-	CSARVTTGANVLTF	TGCAGTGCTCGGGTGACTACTGGGGCCAACGTCCTGACTTTC
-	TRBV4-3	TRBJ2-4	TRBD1	CASSQVWDWTGGRSKNIQYF	TGCGCCAGCAGCCAAGTTTGGGACTGGACAGGGGGCAGATCCAAAAACATTCAGTACTTC
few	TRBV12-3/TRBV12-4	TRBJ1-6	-	CASTTGLYNSPLHF	TGTGCCAGCACCACAGGGCTATATAATTCACCCCTCCACTTT
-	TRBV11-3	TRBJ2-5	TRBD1	CASRIYRGRYYKQYF	TGTGCCAGCAGGATTTACAGGGGGCGATACTACAAGCAGTACTTC
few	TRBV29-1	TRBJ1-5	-	CSVGGVGQPQHF	TGCAGCGTGGGGGGTGTCGGCCAGCCCCAGCATTTT
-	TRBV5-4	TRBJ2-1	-	CASTWGSSYNEQFF	TGTGCCAGCACCTGGGGGTCTTCCTACAATGAGCAGTTCTTC
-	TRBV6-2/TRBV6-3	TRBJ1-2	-	CASSHQGYGYTF	TGTGCCAGCAGTCATCAGGGATATGGCTACACCTTC
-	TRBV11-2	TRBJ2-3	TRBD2	CASSLDTSGGPTQYF	TGTGCCAGCAGCTTAGATACCAGCGGGGGGCCCACGCAGTATTTT
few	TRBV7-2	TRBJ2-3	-	CATVIRTDREADTQYF	TGTGCCACCGTGATTCGTACCGACAGGGAGGCAGATACGCAGTATTTT
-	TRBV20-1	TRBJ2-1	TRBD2	CSARPGLVEQFF	TGCAGTGCTAGACCGGGACTAGTCGAGCAGTTCTTC
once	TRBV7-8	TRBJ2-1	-	CASSFVAGQVPNSYNEQFF	TGTGCCAGCAGCTTTGTGGCAGGGCAAGTCCCGAACTCGTACAATGAGCAGTTCTTC
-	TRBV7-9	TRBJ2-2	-	CASSFGGATGELFF	TGTGCCAGCAGCTTCGGGGGAGCCACCGGGGAGCTGTTTTTT
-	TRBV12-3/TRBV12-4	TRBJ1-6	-	CASCGFSSYNSPLHF	TGTGCCAGCTGTGGTTTTAGCTCCTATAATTCACCCCTCCACTTT
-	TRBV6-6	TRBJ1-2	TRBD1	CASSRGDSFSNYGYTF	TGTGCCAGCAGCCGAGGGGACAGCTTTAGTAACTATGGCTACACCTTC
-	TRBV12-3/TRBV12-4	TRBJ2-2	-	CASSLVGITGELFF	TGTGCCAGCAGTTTAGTGGGGATCACCGGGGAGCTGTTTTTT
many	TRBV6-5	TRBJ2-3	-	CASTESGADTQYF	TGTGCCAGCACCGAGTCCGGAGCCGATACGCAGTATTTT
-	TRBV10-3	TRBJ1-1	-	CAISESSIYGNMNTEAFF	TGTGCCATCAGTGAGTCGTCAATTTACGGAAACATGAACACTGAAGCTTTCTTT
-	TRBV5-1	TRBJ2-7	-	CASSGGQAPYEQYF	TGCGCCAGCAGCGGAGGGCAGGCCCCCTACGAGCAGTACTTC
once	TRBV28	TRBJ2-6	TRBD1	CASSFEREWDRTGANVLTF	TGTGCCAGCAGTTTTGAGAGGGAATGGGACAGAACTGGGGCCAACGTCCTGACTTTC
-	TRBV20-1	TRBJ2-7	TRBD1	CSARGRGTGDSYEQYF	TGCAGTGCTAGAGGACGAGGGACAGGCGACTCCTACGAGCAGTACTTC
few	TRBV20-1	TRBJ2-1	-	CSAPGQIYNEQFF	TGCAGTGCCCCCGGACAGATATACAATGAGCAGTTCTTC
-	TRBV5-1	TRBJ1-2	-	CASSLESKYGYTF	TGCGCCAGCAGCTTGGAGTCAAAGTATGGCTACACCTTC